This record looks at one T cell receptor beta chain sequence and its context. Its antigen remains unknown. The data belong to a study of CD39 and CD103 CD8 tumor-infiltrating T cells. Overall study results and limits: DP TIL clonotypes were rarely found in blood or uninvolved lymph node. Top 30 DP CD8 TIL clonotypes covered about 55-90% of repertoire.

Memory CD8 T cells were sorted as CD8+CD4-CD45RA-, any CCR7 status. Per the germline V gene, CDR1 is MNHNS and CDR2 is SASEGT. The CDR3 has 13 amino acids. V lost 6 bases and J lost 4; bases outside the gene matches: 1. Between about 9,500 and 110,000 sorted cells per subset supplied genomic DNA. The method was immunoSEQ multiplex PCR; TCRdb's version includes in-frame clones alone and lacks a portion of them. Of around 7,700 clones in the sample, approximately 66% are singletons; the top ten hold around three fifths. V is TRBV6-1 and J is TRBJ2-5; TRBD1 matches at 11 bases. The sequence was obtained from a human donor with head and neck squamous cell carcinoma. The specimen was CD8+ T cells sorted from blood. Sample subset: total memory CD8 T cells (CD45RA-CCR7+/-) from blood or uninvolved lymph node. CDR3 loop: CASRGTGGETQYF. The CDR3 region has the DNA TGTGCCAGCAGAGGGACAGGGGGAGAGACCCAGTACTTC.